This entry is about one T cell receptor beta chain. This CDR3 has 13 residues. Germline V gene data show CDR1 as LNHDA and CDR2 as SQIVND (reference sequence). V was cut by 10 bases and J by 4 bases, with 14 bases left in between. The data stem from a study of T cells in Graves' hyperthyroidism and ophthalmopathy. Study background: Blood was drawn when the patient was first diagnosed and still untreated.

These patients, aged 18 to 65, had recently diagnosed hyperthyroidism lasting under 2 months. Exclusion of a patient resulted from uncontrolled infection, other autoimmune disease, pregnancy or lactation. Each 10 ml fresh peripheral blood draw supplied the PBMCs. The source material, RNA transcripts, was used to amplify TCR beta CDR3 regions. The HTBI primer set served for first-round RT-PCR of the TCR CDR3. TCRdb processed the multiplex PCR reads anew with MiXCR; each CDR3 protein has one entry. The data contain 650,000 to 850,000 distinct CDR3 sequences, around a sixth of them singletons. Sequences were obtained from blood. This clonotype was sampled from a woman between 45 and 60 years old with Graves' hyperthyroidism that later progressed to Graves' ophthalmopathy. This sequence joins TRBV19 and TRBJ1-3, with D uncertain. CDR3 nucleotides: TGTGCCACCCGGGCTCTGTCGGGAAACACCATATATTTT. As protein: CATRALSGNTIYF.